The 12 T cell receptor beta chains below come from one sample, sequenced in a study of blood T cell repertoires in COVID-19. The protocol was immunoSEQ multiplex PCR, while the TCRdb copy is restricted to in-frame clones and leaves out a portion. The sample has about 45,000 clones, 87% seen once. Sequenced sample: peripheral blood. The receptors were sampled from a human donor in a cohort sampled during active COVID-19.

V gene TRBV4-2 combines with J gene TRBJ2-7; TRBD1 aligns across 9 bases. The germline gives CDR1 LGHNA, CDR2 YNFKEQ. V gave up 4 bases and J gave up 0 bases; unmatched junction bases: 7. The CDR3 totals 16 residues. In DNA, the CDR3 is TGTGCCAGCAGCCGCGAACAGGGGGCTAACTCCTACGAGCAGTACTTC. Encoded protein: CASSREQGANSYEQYF.

This chain connects TRBV9 to TRBJ1-1; tentative D call: TRBD1 (5 bases). Germline assignment: CDR1 SGDLS and CDR2 YYNGEE. The CDR3 sequence is 16 residues long. V lost 3 bases, J lost 0 bases, and 15 bases lay in between. CDR3 in amino acids: CASSASIGQLNTEAFF. The CDR3, as DNA: TGTGCCAGCAGCGCCTCGATCGGACAACTGAACACTGAAGCTTTCTTT.

V usage is TRBV28 and J usage is TRBJ2-3; D perhaps matches TRBD1 (6 bases). V was pared by 5 bases and J by 2 bases, with 14 bases between. CDR1 is MDHEN and CDR2 is SYDVKM in the germline V gene. The CDR3 has 15 residues. The CDR3 is CASSPPTGLTDTQYF. As DNA, the CDR3 is TGTGCCAGCAGTCCGCCGACAGGCCTCACAGATACGCAGTATTTT.

The chain couples TRBV7-9 to TRBJ1-4; D might be TRBD1 (5 bases). The V and J ends lost 4 bases and 0 bases respectively, with 9 bases between them. The CDR3 extends over 15 amino acids. Germline lookup yields CDR1 SEHNR and CDR2 FQNEAQ (reference sequence). CDR3: CASSSGDSTNEKLFF. In DNA form, the CDR3 reads TGTGCCAGCAGCTCGGGGGATTCAACTAATGAAAAACTGTTTTTT.

This clone appeared once. This rearrangement joins TRBV11-3 to TRBJ2-3; D ambiguous. V was cut by 4 bases and J by 2 bases, with 4 bases left in between. Germline V gene sequence: CDR1 SGHNT, CDR2 YENEEA. The CDR3 contains 12 residues. In nucleotides, the CDR3 is TGTGCCAGCAGCTCGTTCACAGATACGCAGTATTTT. Translating gives CASSSFTDTQYF. The entire variable domain, with the rest obtained from reference TRBV11-3 and TRBJ2-3, is as follows: EAGVVQSPRYKIIEKKQPVAFWCNPISGHNTLYWYLQNLGQGPELLIRYENEEAVDDSQLPKDRFSAERLKGVDSTLKIQPAELGDSAVYLCASSSFTDTQYFGPGTRLTVL.

The chain uses TRBV18 and TRBJ1-5; 8 bases agree with TRBD1. CDR1 and CDR2 (germline): KGHSH, LQKENI. This CDR3 is built from 15 residues. With V trimmed by 6 bases and J by 4 bases, 8 bases remained unmatched. The CDR3 is CASSDRAGDNQPQHF. CDR3 DNA sequence: TGTGCCAGCTCGGACAGGGCGGGCGATAATCAGCCCCAGCATTTT.

The chain joins TRBV12-3 or TRBV12-4 to TRBJ2-7; 10 bases align to TRBD2. The CDR3 sequence is 13 residues long. The ends lost 6 bases at V and 4 bases at J; junction bases unmatched: 3. The CDR3 here is CASRLAGIYEQYF. CDR3 DNA sequence: TGTGCCAGCAGACTAGCGGGAATATACGAGCAGTACTTC.

This chain joins TRBV11-2 and TRBJ2-6; a possible D gene is TRBD1 (6 bases). This CDR3 has 15 residues. Germline CDR1 reads SGHAT; CDR2 reads FQNNGV. Trimming removed 8 bases at V and 4 bases at J, with 15 bases between. CDR3 protein: CASSTWGTGANVLTF. The CDR3 DNA sequence: TGTGCCAGCTCCACATGGGGGACAGGGGCCAACGTCCTGACTTTC.

The chain combines TRBV3-1 (or the pseudogene TRBV3-2) with TRBJ2-7; TRBD2 agrees at 14 bases. The CDR3 extends over 15 amino acids. CDR1 is LGHDT and CDR2 is YNNKEL in the germline V gene (reference sequence). Losses at the gene ends were 4 bases for V and 5 bases for J; bases not matched to a gene: 4. CDR3 DNA: TGTGCCAGCAGCCCAGGGACTAGCGGGAGCGACGAGCAGTACTTC. Translation: CASSPGTSGSDEQYF.

J is TRBJ2-3 and V is TRBV5-6; possibly TRBD2 for D (6 bases). Germline V gene data show CDR1 as SGHDT and CDR2 as YYEEEE. Trimming cost V 5 bases and J 4 bases, with 8 bases left between them. The CDR3 has 12 residues. The CDR3 here is CASSGLPDTQYF. The CDR3 nucleotides read TGTGCCAGCAGTGGACTACCAGATACGCAGTATTTT.

The chain links TRBV29-1 to TRBJ2-3; perhaps TRBD2 as D (5 bases). Trimming removed 6 bases from V and 3 bases from J, with 7 bases in between. The CDR3 runs to 11 residues. Germline V gene data show CDR1 as SQVTM and CDR2 as ANQGSEA. Here the CDR3 DNA reads TGCAGCGTCGGGGAGACAGATACGCAGTATTTT. Amino acid sequence: CSVGETDTQYF.

This clone has a handful of counts. The chain combines TRBV28 with TRBJ1-5, with TRBD1 matching 8 bases. Germline V CDR1 and CDR2: MDHEN, SYDVKM. V gave up 3 bases and J gave up 2 bases; unmatched junction bases: 0. This CDR3 contains 14 residues. The CDR3 nucleotides read TGTGCCAGCAGTTTGGGACAGGGCAATCAGCCCCAGCATTTT. This translates into CASSLGQGNQPQHF.